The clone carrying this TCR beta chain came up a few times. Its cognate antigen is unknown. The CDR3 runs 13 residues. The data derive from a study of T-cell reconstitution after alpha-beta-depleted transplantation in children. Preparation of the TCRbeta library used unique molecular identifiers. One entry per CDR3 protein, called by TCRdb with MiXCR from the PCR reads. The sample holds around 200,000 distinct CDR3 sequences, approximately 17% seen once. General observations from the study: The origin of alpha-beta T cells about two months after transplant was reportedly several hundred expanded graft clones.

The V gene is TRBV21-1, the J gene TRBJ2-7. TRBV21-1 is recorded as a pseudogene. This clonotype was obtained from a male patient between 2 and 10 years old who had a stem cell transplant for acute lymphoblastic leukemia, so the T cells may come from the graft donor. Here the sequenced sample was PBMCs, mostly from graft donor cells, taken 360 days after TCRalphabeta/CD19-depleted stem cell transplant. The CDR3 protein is CASSKGSTYEQYF. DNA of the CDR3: TGTGCCAGCAGCAAAGGGTCCACCTACGAGCAGTACTTC.